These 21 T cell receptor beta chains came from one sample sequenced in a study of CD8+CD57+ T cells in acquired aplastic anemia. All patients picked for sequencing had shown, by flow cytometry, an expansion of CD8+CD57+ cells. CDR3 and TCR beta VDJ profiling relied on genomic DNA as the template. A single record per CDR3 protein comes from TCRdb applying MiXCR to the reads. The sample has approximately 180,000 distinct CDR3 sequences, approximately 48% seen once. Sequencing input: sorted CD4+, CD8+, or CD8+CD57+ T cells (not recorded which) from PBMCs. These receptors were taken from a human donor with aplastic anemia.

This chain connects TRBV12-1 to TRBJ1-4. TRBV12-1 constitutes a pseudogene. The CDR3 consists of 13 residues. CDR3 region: CASSFYLKEKLFF. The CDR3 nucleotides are TGTGCCAGCAGCTTTTACCTAAAGGAAAAACTGTTTTTT.

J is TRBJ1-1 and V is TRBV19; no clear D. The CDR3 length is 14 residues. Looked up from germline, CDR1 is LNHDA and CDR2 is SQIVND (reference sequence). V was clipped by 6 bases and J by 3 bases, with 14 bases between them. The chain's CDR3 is CASRAMRSDTEAFF. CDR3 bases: TGTGCCAGTAGGGCAATGCGTTCGGACACTGAAGCTTTCTTT.

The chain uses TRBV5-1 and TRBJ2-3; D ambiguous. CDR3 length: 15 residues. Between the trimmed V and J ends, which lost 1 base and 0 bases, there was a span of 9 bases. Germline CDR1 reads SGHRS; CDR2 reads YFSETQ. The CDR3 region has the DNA TGCGCCAGCAGCTTGTCGGTGGGTAGCACAGATACGCAGTATTTT. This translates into CASSLSVGSTDTQYF.

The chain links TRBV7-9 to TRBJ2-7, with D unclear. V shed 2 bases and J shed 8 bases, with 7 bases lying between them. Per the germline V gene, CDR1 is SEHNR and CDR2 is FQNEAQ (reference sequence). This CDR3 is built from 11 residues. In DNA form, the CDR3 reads TGTGCCAGCAGCTTACCCGAAAAGCAGTACTTC. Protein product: CASSLPEKQYF.

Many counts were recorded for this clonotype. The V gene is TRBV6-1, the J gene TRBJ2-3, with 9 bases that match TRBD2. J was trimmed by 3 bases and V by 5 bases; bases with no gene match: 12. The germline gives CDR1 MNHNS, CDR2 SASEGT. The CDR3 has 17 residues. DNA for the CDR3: TGTGCCAGCAGTAGGCTAGCGGGGTCAGCACGTACAGATACGCAGTATTTT. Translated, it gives CASSRLAGSARTDTQYF.

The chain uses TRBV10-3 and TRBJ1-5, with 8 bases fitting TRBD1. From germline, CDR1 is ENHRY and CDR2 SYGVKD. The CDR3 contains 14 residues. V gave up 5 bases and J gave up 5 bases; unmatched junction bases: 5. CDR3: CAISTSDRDQPQHF. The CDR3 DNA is TGTGCCATCAGTACCTCGGACAGGGATCAGCCCCAGCATTTT.

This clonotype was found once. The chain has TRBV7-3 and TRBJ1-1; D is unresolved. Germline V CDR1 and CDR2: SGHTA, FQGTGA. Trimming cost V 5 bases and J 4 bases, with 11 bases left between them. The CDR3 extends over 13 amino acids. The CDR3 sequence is CASSLTQATEAFF. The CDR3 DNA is TGTGCCAGCAGCCTTACCCAGGCCACTGAAGCTTTCTTT.

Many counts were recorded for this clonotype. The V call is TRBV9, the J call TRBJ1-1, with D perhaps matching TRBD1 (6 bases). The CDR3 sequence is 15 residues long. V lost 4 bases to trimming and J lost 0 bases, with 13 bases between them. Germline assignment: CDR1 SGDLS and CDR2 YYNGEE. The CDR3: CASSPQGAMNTEAFF. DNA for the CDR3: TGTGCCAGCAGCCCACAGGGTGCAATGAACACTGAAGCTTTCTTT.

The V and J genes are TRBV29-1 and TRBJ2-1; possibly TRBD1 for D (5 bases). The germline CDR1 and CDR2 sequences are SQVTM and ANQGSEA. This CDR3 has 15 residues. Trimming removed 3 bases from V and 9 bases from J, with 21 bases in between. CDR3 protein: CSVDLTGVTDREQFF. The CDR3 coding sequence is TGCAGCGTTGATCTTACAGGTGTAACCGACCGTGAGCAGTTCTTC.

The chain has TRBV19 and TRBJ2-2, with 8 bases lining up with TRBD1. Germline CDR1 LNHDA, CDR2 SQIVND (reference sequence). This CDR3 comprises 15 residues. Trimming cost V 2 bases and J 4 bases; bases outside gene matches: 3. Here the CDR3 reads CASSISGGLTGELFF. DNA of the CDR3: TGTGCCAGTAGTATATCAGGGGGCCTCACCGGGGAGCTGTTTTTT.

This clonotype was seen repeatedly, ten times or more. The CDR3, as DNA: TGCGCCAGCAGCTTGGGAAGTCTCGACAATGAGCAGTTCTTC. Protein sequence: CASSLGSLDNEQFF. V gene TRBV5-1 combines with J gene TRBJ2-1; no clear D gene. The V gene's germline CDR1 is SGHRS and CDR2 YFSETQ. V lost 0 bases, J lost 5 bases, and 9 bases lay in between. The CDR3 has 14 residues.

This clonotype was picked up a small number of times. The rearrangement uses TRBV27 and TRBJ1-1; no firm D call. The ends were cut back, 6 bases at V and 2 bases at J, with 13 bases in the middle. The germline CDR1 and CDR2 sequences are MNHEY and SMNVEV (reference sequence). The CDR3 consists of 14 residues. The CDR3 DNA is TGTGCCAGCAGCCGACCGGGCCTCAACACTGAAGCTTTCTTT. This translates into CASSRPGLNTEAFF.

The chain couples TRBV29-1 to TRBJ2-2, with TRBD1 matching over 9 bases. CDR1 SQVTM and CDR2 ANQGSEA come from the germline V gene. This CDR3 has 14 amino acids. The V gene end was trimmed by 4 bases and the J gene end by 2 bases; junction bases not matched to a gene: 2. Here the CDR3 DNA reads TGCAGCGTTGCGGGACAGGGCAACACCGGGGAGCTGTTTTTT. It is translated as CSVAGQGNTGELFF.

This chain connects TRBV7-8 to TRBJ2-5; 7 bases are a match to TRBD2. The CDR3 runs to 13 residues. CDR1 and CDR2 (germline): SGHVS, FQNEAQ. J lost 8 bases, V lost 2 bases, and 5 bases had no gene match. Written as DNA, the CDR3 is TGTGCCAGCAGCTTAATCGGCGGGAGCACCCAGTACTTC. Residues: CASSLIGGSTQYF.

The CDR3 sequence: CASSLYAGSSYEQYF. In DNA, the CDR3 is TGTGCCAGCAGTTTATACGCGGGCAGCTCCTACGAGCAGTACTTC. V gene TRBV12-3 or TRBV12-4 combines with J gene TRBJ2-7, with a weak D call TRBD2 (5 bases). V gave up 2 bases and J gave up 0 bases, with 11 bases separating them. The CDR3 extends over 15 amino acids.

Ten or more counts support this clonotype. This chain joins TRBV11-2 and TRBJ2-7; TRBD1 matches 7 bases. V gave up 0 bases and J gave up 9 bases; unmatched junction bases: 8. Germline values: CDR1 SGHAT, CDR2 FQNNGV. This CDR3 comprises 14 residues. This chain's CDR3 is CASSLETGVSGQYF. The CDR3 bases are TGTGCCAGCAGCTTAGAAACAGGGGTTAGTGGGCAGTACTTC.

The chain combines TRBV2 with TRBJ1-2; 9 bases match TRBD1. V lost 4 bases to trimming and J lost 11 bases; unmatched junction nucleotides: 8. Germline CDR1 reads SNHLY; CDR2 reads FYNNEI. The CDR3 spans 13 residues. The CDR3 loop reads CASSVRGQGGYTF. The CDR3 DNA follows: TGTGCCAGCAGTGTTAGGGGACAGGGCGGTTACACCTTC.

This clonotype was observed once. The CDR3 DNA follows: TGTGCCAGTAGTATATCCGGGAATGGCTACACCTTC. It specifies CASSISGNGYTF. The V and J genes are TRBV19 and TRBJ1-2; D is unresolved. This CDR3 has 12 residues. V was shortened by 2 bases and J by 6 bases, with 7 bases between the two germline ends. The V gene's germline CDR1 is LNHDA and CDR2 SQIVND (reference sequence).

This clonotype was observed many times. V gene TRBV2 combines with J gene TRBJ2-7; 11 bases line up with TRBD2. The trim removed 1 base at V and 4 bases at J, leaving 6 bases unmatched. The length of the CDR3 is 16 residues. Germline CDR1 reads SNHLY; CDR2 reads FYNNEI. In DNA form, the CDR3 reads TGTGCCAGCAGTGAAGGACTAGCGGGACTCGGTTACGAGCAGTACTTC. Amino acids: CASSEGLAGLGYEQYF.

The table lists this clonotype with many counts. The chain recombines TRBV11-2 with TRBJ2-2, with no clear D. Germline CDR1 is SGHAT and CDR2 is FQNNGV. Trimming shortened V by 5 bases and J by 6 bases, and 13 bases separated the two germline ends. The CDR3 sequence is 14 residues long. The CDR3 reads CASSNLRTAGELFF. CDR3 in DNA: TGTGCCAGCAGCAATCTTAGGACCGCCGGGGAGCTGTTTTTT.

The CDR3, as DNA: TGTGCCAGCAGCTTTTCGGGGGGTGCCGGAAGGGAGCAGTACTTC. Amino acid sequence: CASSFSGGAGREQYF. This rearrangement joins TRBV11-2 to TRBJ2-7; 7 nucleotides match TRBD2. CDR3 length: 15 residues. The V segment lost 3 bases and the J segment 7 bases; nucleotides outside the gene matches: 12. CDR1 is SGHAT, CDR2 FQNNGV, per germline.